This entry lists 3 T cell receptor beta chains sequenced from one sample in a study of beta chain features in type 1 diabetes. General study findings and limits: People with Type 1 diabetes carried modestly yet significantly shorter TCRB CDR3s in all four CD4+ subsets.

These receptors lack a known antigen. Sequenced material consisted of expressed TCRB transcripts (all of the isolated RNA was reverse transcribed). Assay used: immunoSEQ multiplex PCR; TCRdb lists only in-frame clones, some missing. The sample includes some 350,000 clones, 9.5% to 10% seen only once; the top ten take roughly 0.6%. Sequencing was performed on central memory CD4+ T cells from blood. The receptors here all came from a man aged 25 to 40 with type 1 diabetes.

The chain recombines TRBV18 with TRBJ2-7, with 8 positions matching TRBD2. This CDR3 has 17 amino acids. The germline CDR1 and CDR2 sequences are KGHSH and LQKENI. The V and J ends lost 3 bases and 0 bases, in that order; junction bases with no gene match: 10. The DNA for the CDR3 is TGTGCCAGCTCACCTCCACCCTCCAGCGGGAGCTCCTACGAGCAGTACTTC. Translating it yields CASSPPPSSGSSYEQYF. Full variable domain (rest looked up from reference TRBV18 and TRBJ2-7): NAGVMQNPRHLVRRRGQEARLRCSPMKGHSHVYWYRQLPEEGLKFMVYLQKENIIDESGMPKERFSAEFPKEGPSILRIQQVVRGDSAAYFCASSPPPSSGSSYEQYFGPGTRLTVT.

This clone occurred a few times. V usage is TRBV6-1 and J usage is TRBJ2-7; 9 bases are shared with TRBD1. In germline, CDR1 is MNHNS, CDR2 SASEGT. V was clipped by 6 bases and J by 3 bases; unmatched bases: 6. This CDR3 has 14 residues. CDR3 DNA: TGTGCCAGCAGATTTGGGACAGGGAGCTACGAGCAGTACTTC. Protein sequence: CASRFGTGSYEQYF.

This clone has more than one count but fewer than ten. CDR3 nucleotide sequence: TGTGCCAGCAGCTTGGCGTCCGAAGCCAAAAACATTCAGTACTTC. This translates into CASSLASEAKNIQYF. The chain joins TRBV7-8 to TRBJ2-4; unclear D gene. The germline V gene encodes CDR1 SGHVS and CDR2 FQNEAQ. The length of the CDR3 is 15 residues. Deletions cut 3 bases from V and 0 bases from J, with 9 bases between.